Listed below are T cell receptor beta chains from one sample, sequenced in a study of blood T cell repertoires in COVID-19. This table comes from immunoSEQ multiplex PCR, and its TCRdb copy is limited to in-frame clones, with some not included. The sample records 300,000 to 400,000 clones, 86% being singletons. Sequenced: PBMCs or T cells enriched from blood (not recorded which). Source of these receptors: a woman aged 40 to 50 with acute COVID-19. Both conserved end residues are part of each CDR3. Each record gives: J gene, V gene, clone size, D gene, CDR3 DNA, CDR3 protein. A D gene is named only where the DNA matches it firmly. Size is omitted from some rows. Given values are once, few, many or a class for expanded clones.

TRBJ2-4,TRBV23-1,once,-,TGCGCCAGCAGTCAAGGGGAAACGGGGGGCCCCCAAAACATTCAGTACTTC,CASSQGETGGPQNIQYF
TRBJ2-6,TRBV7-2,-,-,TGTGCCAGCAGCCCCGCTAGGGGCTCTGGGGCCAACGTCCTGACTTTC,CASSPARGSGANVLTF
TRBJ2-6,TRBV4-1,-,TRBD1,TGCGCCAGCAGCCTACAGGGGGCCGGGGCCAACGTCCTGACTTTC,CASSLQGAGANVLTF
TRBJ2-1,TRBV5-6,-,TRBD1,TGTGCCAGCACCCCAGGGGGGGGACAGGGGATTTACAATGAGCAGTTCTTC,CASTPGGGQGIYNEQFF
TRBJ2-3,TRBV27,-,TRBD1,TGTGCCAGCAGTTTATACCCTCCAGGGACAGCCGGCACAGATACGCAGTATTTT,CASSLYPPGTAGTDTQYF
TRBJ1-3,TRBV7-8,-,-,TGTGCCAGCAGCCCAGAGACAGCCCACTCTGGAAACACCATATATTTT,CASSPETAHSGNTIYF
TRBJ1-2,TRBV7-9,-,TRBD1,TGTGCCAGCAGCAAAGGGACAGCAAATAACTATGGCTACACCTTC,CASSKGTANNYGYTF
TRBJ1-4,TRBV7-9,-,-,TGTGCCAGCAGCTCCCCGGGTCCAACTAATGAAAAACTGTTTTTT,CASSSPGPTNEKLFF
TRBJ2-7,TRBV5-1,-,-,TGCGCCAGCAGCCCGGGGGGCGGTACTACCTACGAGCAGTACTTC,CASSPGGGTTYEQYF
TRBJ1-2,TRBV7-6,-,-,TGTGCCAGCAGCTTAATGGGGAGGGGGTTCGGCTACACCTTC,CASSLMGRGFGYTF
TRBJ2-2,TRBV28,-,-,TGTGCCAGCTTTACCCAGGGGAACACCGGGGAGCTGTTTTTT,CASFTQGNTGELFF
TRBJ2-1,TRBV7-9,once,-,TGTGCCAGCAGCCCAGGCCGGGGTTCCTACAATGAGCAGTTCTTC,CASSPGRGSYNEQFF
TRBJ1-5,TRBV5-8,-,TRBD1,TGTGCCAGCAGCCCCGGACAGGCTATCAATCAGCCCCAGCATTTT,CASSPGQAINQPQHF
TRBJ1-1,TRBV5-1,-,-,TGCGCCAGCAGCTTGTCCTTAACCGGTGCCACTGAAGCTTTCTTT,CASSLSLTGATEAFF
TRBJ1-2,TRBV3-1/TRBV3-2,-,-,TGTGCCAGCAGCCCAAGAAGACAGGCTATCTCTAACTATGGCTACACCTTC,CASSPRRQAISNYGYTF
TRBJ2-7,TRBV19,-,TRBD1,TGTGCCAGTAAAAACCGGGACAGGGGGGCCGAGCAGTACTTC,CASKNRDRGAEQYF
TRBJ2-3,TRBV2,-,TRBD2,TGTGCCAGCAGGAGGGGAACTAGCGGGAGGGCAGATACGCAGTATTTT,CASRRGTSGRADTQYF
TRBJ1-1,TRBV19,-,TRBD1,TGTGCCAGTATAAGACAGGGGGCAATGAACACTGAAGCTTTCTTT,CASIRQGAMNTEAFF
TRBJ1-6,TRBV5-1,-,-,TGCGCCAGCAGCTTGGAGGCTCTGAGGAATTCACCCCTCCACTTT,CASSLEALRNSPLHF
TRBJ1-5,TRBV28,-,-,TGTGCCAGCATAACAGGGATTTCCGTGCAGCCCCAGCATTTT,CASITGISVQPQHF
TRBJ1-1,TRBV9,-,-,TGTGCCAGCAGCGTAGGCCCCCCCAGGGTGGACACTGAAGCTTTCTTT,CASSVGPPRVDTEAFF
TRBJ1-6,TRBV18,-,-,TGTGCCAGCTCACCCGGGGTCTCCTATAATTCACCCCTCCACTTT,CASSPGVSYNSPLHF
TRBJ1-4,TRBV9,-,-,TGTGCCAGCAGCGTTCGGGAGGACGAAAAACTGTTTTTT,CASSVREDEKLFF
TRBJ1-6,TRBV25-1,-,-,TGTGCCAGCAGTGAATCGGGAAGGGTTAGCTCCTATAATTCACCCCTCCACTTT,CASSESGRVSSYNSPLHF
TRBJ2-7,TRBV4-2,-,TRBD2,TGTGCCAGCAGCCAAGCCCGCGGGAGTTCCTACGAGCAGTACTTC,CASSQARGSSYEQYF
TRBJ2-7,TRBV4-2,-,TRBD2,TGTGCCAGCAGCCAAGTCTTGGCTAGCGGGAGGTCGGTGGGCTCCTACGAGCAGTACTTC,CASSQVLASGRSVGSYEQYF
TRBJ1-3,TRBV5-1,-,-,TGCGCCAGCAGCTTGGCCCAGACTCTTAGGGGAAACACCATATATTTT,CASSLAQTLRGNTIYF
TRBJ2-1,TRBV28,once,TRBD2,TGTGCCAGCAGTCCCGGGACTAGCGGTAGGTTCGCCTACAATGAGCAGTTCTTC,CASSPGTSGRFAYNEQFF
TRBJ2-7,TRBV19,-,-,TGTGCCAGTAGTATCGATCAGGCCCCCTACGAGCAGTACTTC,CASSIDQAPYEQYF
TRBJ1-4,TRBV2,-,-,TGTGCCAGCAGTGATATGCAGGGCGGTCGTGAAAAACTGTTTTTT,CASSDMQGGREKLFF
TRBJ2-3,TRBV27,few,-,TGTGCCAGCAGCTTTTGGGAGACGATCGCAGATACGCAGTATTTT,CASSFWETIADTQYF
TRBJ2-7,TRBV19,-,TRBD1,TGTGCCAGTAGTATAGCGGGACAGCCGTTCTACGAGCAGTACTTC,CASSIAGQPFYEQYF
TRBJ1-6,TRBV28,-,-,TGTGCCAGCGGCCCGAGCGGAGATTCACCCCTCCACTTT,CASGPSGDSPLHF
TRBJ2-4,TRBV7-9,-,-,TGTGCCAGTCACTTATCATTGGGACAAGACAAAAACATTCAGTACTTC,CASHLSLGQDKNIQYF
TRBJ1-5,TRBV18,-,-,TGTGCCAGCTCACAAGGGGGCAATCAGCCCCAGCATTTT,CASSQGGNQPQHF
TRBJ2-6,TRBV18,-,-,TGTGCCAGCTCACCAGAGAAGTCTGGGGCCAACGTCCTGACTTTC,CASSPEKSGANVLTF
TRBJ2-1,TRBV9,-,TRBD2,TGTGCCAGCGGGAGGGGTGGAAACACCTACAATGAGCAGTTCTTC,CASGRGGNTYNEQFF
TRBJ1-1,TRBV14,-,TRBD1,TGTGCCAGCAGCCAATTGACAGGACAGGTGGGAACTGAAGCTTTCTTT,CASSQLTGQVGTEAFF
TRBJ1-1,TRBV20-1,once,-,TGCAGTGCTAGTACATGGGCGAACACTGAAGCTTTCTTT,CSASTWANTEAFF
TRBJ1-3,TRBV9,-,-,TGTGCCAGCAGCGTAGACCCAACAGGCTCTGGAAACACCATATATTTT,CASSVDPTGSGNTIYF
TRBJ1-6,TRBV5-4,once,-,TGTGCCAGCAGCTTCGGGGGAAATTCACCCCTCCACTTT,CASSFGGNSPLHF
TRBJ2-5,TRBV7-2,-,-,TGTGCCAGCAGCTACCAGGGTTACCAAGAGACCCAGTACTTC,CASSYQGYQETQYF
TRBJ1-1,TRBV3-1/TRBV3-2,once,-,TGTGCCAGCAGCCGACAGGCCAACACTGAAGCTTTCTTT,CASSRQANTEAFF
TRBJ1-6,TRBV19,-,-,TGTGCCAGTAGTATCCCAGGAAACCTTAATTCACCCCTCCACTTT,CASSIPGNLNSPLHF
TRBJ2-4,TRBV7-4,-,TRBD2,TGTGCCAGCAAATTAGTGGCTAGCGGGGGGTTGCCGGGCAAAAACATTCAGTACTTC,CASKLVASGGLPGKNIQYF
TRBJ1-4,TRBV7-8,-,TRBD1,TGTGCCAGCAGCTCCAATTCAGGGGGGAGTGAAAAACTGTTTTTT,CASSSNSGGSEKLFF
TRBJ2-1,TRBV5-4,few,TRBD1,TGTGCCAGCAGCTTGAGGACAGGCTACAATGAGCAGTTCTTC,CASSLRTGYNEQFF
TRBJ1-4,TRBV7-9,-,TRBD1,TGTGCCAGCAGCCAAGGGACAGGGGCTGTCGAAAAACTGTTTTTT,CASSQGTGAVEKLFF
TRBJ2-5,TRBV4-2,-,TRBD1,TGTGCCAGCAGCCGAGCAGGGGGCGGCGAGACCCAGTACTTC,CASSRAGGGETQYF
TRBJ2-2,TRBV19,-,TRBD1,TGTGCCAGTAGTATCGGACAGGGGACCGGGGAGCTGTTTTTT,CASSIGQGTGELFF
TRBJ1-2,TRBV6-2/TRBV6-3,-,-,TGTGCCAGCAGTTATACAGACTATGGCTACACCTTC,CASSYTDYGYTF
TRBJ1-3,TRBV5-1,-,-,TGCGCCAGCAGCCAGGACAGATCTGGAAACACCATATATTTT,CASSQDRSGNTIYF
TRBJ2-1,TRBV4-2,-,-,TGTGCCAGCAGCCAAGATCTCAACAGTATAATTGTAAGCTACAATGAGCAGTTCTTC,CASSQDLNSIIVSYNEQFF
TRBJ1-6,TRBV10-3,-,-,TGTGCCATCAGTGAGTCCCTGACATTATCAAATTCACCCCTCCACTTT,CAISESLTLSNSPLHF
TRBJ2-4,TRBV5-4,-,-,TGTGCCAGCAGCTTTAGTTATAGCGTTGACATTCAGTACTTC,CASSFSYSVDIQYF
TRBJ2-1,TRBV6-5,-,-,TGTGCCAGCAGAAGAAACAGGGTTAATGAGCAGTTCTTC,CASRRNRVNEQFF
TRBJ1-5,TRBV7-2,-,TRBD1,TGTGCCAGCAGCCCATCGGGACAGAATGGGCAGCCCCAGCATTTT,CASSPSGQNGQPQHF
TRBJ2-1,TRBV15,-,-,TGTGCCACCAGCAGAGTAAGGCTGGGGGGTGAGCAGTTCTTC,CATSRVRLGGEQFF
TRBJ1-2,TRBV19,-,-,TGTGCCAGTAGTACAGGGATATCCAACTATGGCTACACCTTC,CASSTGISNYGYTF
TRBJ1-6,TRBV25-1,few,TRBD1,TGTGCCAGCAGTGAATATAACAGGGGAGGATCACCCCTCCACTTT,CASSEYNRGGSPLHF